This record covers a single T cell receptor beta chain. The antigen is undetermined. This sample stems from a study of T cell repertoires in cytomegalovirus infection. Study summary: CMV infection plus the matching HLA type was flagged by public TCR beta signatures. Study results and caveats: The study found HLA-C-restricted CMV-specific TCR beta clonotypes dominating the ex vivo response. Identification of carriers of CMV plus the relevant HLA was performed using cumulative public TCR beta family frequency.

The germline gives CDR1 LGHNA, CDR2 YSLEER. CDR3 length: 15 residues. The V gene lost 2 bases and the J gene lost 4 bases, with 13 bases spanning the gap. Each CDR3 protein gets one entry after TCRdb re-called the reads with MiXCR. This table holds fewer than 950,000 distinct CDR3 sequences, 30% to 35% found once. The sequenced sample was cultured CD8+ T cells from PBMCs, obtained from culture after CMV antigen stimulation. The receptor comes from a human donor in good health (CMV status not recorded). Some clones in this sample may be carry-over from other donors' samples. The J gene is TRBJ2-3, the V gene TRBV4-3; D possibly corresponds to TRBD1 (5 bases). CDR3 sequence: CASSQNVQGADTQYF. The DNA for the CDR3 is TGCGCCAGCAGCCAAAACGTCCAGGGTGCAGATACGCAGTATTTT.